This entry features one TCR beta chain sequence. No antigen is known for it. The CDR3 totals 14 residues. The V and J ends lost 3 bases and 5 bases respectively, with 12 bases between them. CDR1 and CDR2 (germline): MGHDK, SYGVNS. This sample is part of a study of T cell responses to AZD1222 COVID-19 vaccine. Overall study results and limits: Females outnumbered males among donors, who were mostly white British; clonal diversity was possibly underestimated. A rise in Spike-specific TCR breadth and depth followed two AZD1222 doses. The repertoires were collected only after the peak T cell response. Baseline seropositives among AZD1222 recipients totaled only six.

Profiling relied on immunoSEQ multiplex PCR, and the TCRdb table lists in-frame clones only, not all of them. Of about 130,000 clones listed, roughly 88% were seen once; the top ten hold 4% to 5.5%. Sequencing was performed on peripheral blood, taken on day 0 of MenACWY control vaccination. The rearrangement links TRBV25-1 to TRBJ2-3; D perhaps matches TRBD2 (6 bases). The TCR originated in an adult in good health. CDR3 amino acids: CASSEAGSGDTQYF. The CDR3 DNA sequence: TGTGCCAGCAGTGAGGCGGGAAGCGGAGATACGCAGTATTTT.